These 10 T cell receptor beta chains came from one sample sequenced in a study of Graves' ophthalmopathy and Graves' hyperthyroidism. As the template, RNA transcripts were used to amplify TCR beta CDR3 regions. RT-PCR in the first round used HTBI primers; a second-round multiplex PCR followed. TCRdb fed the multiplex PCR reads into MiXCR, producing one record per CDR3 protein. The data hold over a million distinct CDR3 sequences, with roughly 35% observed a single time. The specimen sequenced was peripheral blood or thyroid tissue (not recorded which). The receptors derive from an adult man with Graves' hyperthyroidism.

This clonotype was counted at least ten times. The chain has TRBV25-1 and TRBJ1-6, with no clear D. Germline-derived CDR1 and CDR2 are MGHDK and SYGVNS. Trimming removed 5 bases at V and 4 bases at J, with 9 bases between. The CDR3 spans 14 residues. This chain's CDR3 is CASSLRSYNSPLHF. The CDR3 DNA reads TGTGCCAGCAGTCTGAGGTCTTATAATTCACCCCTCCACTTT.

This clonotype was picked up a small number of times. The chain recombines TRBV10-3 with TRBJ2-7, with a possible D match to TRBD1 (6 bases). Trimming stripped 10 bases from V and 2 bases from J, with 21 bases between. The CDR3 extends over 15 amino acids. Germline-derived CDR1 and CDR2 are ENHRY and SYGVKD. The CDR3 nucleotides are TGTGCCAGCAGCTACGGACAGTCCTTAACCTACGAGCAGTACTTC. Amino acid sequence: CASSYGQSLTYEQYF.

The V gene is TRBV29-1, the J gene TRBJ2-2; 7 bases fit TRBD2. The CDR3 is 16 residues long. J gave up 5 bases and V 6 bases, and 15 bases lay outside the gene matches. Germline V gives CDR1 SQVTM, CDR2 ANQGSEA. The CDR3 protein is CSVDAASGTRTGELFF. The CDR3, as DNA: TGCAGCGTCGATGCGGCTAGCGGAACCCGAACCGGGGAGCTGTTTTTT.

The sample holds a few counts of this clonotype. CDR3 bases: TGTGCCAGCAGCTTATCCGGGGGGACGGGGTCCTACGAGCAGTACTTC. Its protein product is CASSLSGGTGSYEQYF. The V and J genes are TRBV9 and TRBJ2-7, with 7 bases lining up with TRBD2. CDR1 and CDR2 (germline): SGDLS, YYNGEE. V gave up 4 bases and J gave up 1 base; unmatched junction bases: 11. CDR3 size: 16 residues.

This clonotype occurred many times. The chain has TRBV19 and TRBJ1-5, with 8 positions matching TRBD1. V was pared by 4 bases and J by 1 base, with 9 bases of the junction left unmatched. The CDR3 extends over 17 amino acids. Germline V lookup: CDR1 LNHDA, CDR2 SQIVND (reference sequence). Here the CDR3 reads CASSTHDRGGSNQPQHF. In DNA form, the CDR3 reads TGTGCCAGTAGTACTCACGACAGGGGAGGGAGCAATCAGCCCCAGCATTTT.

The chain links TRBV4-3 to TRBJ1-5; 7 nucleotides agree with TRBD1. Germline values: CDR1 LGHNA, CDR2 YSLEER. The ends lost 0 bases at V and 2 bases at J; junction bases unmatched: 4. The CDR3 loop spans 16 amino acids. The CDR3, as DNA: TGCGCCAGCAGCCAAGATACAGGACAGGGCAATCAGCCCCAGCATTTT. Its protein is CASSQDTGQGNQPQHF.

This clonotype was detected only a few times. The chain links TRBV7-2 to TRBJ2-5, with D possibly TRBD1 on 6 matching bases. The CDR3 length is 19 residues. Germline lookup yields CDR1 SGHTA and CDR2 FQGNSA. V lost 3 bases to trimming and J lost 4 bases, with 27 bases between them. CDR3 DNA: TGTGCCAGCAGCTTTGGATACAGGGTGTTTGGTGGGGCCGGAGAGACCCAGTACTTC. Its translation is CASSFGYRVFGGAGETQYF.

This clonotype appeared many times. The V call is TRBV24-1, the J call TRBJ2-2; D is possibly TRBD2 (6 bases). Germline-derived CDR1 and CDR2 are KGHDR and SFDVKD. V lost 2 bases and J lost 1, with 10 bases in between. The CDR3 is made up of 16 amino acids. The CDR3 here is CATSDWGGKNTGELFF. The CDR3 coding sequence is TGTGCCACCAGTGATTGGGGCGGGAAGAACACCGGGGAGCTGTTTTTT.

This chain uses TRBV4-2 with TRBJ1-2, with 12 bases lining up with TRBD1. The CDR3 covers 18 residues. The J segment lost 4 bases and the V segment lost 0 bases, leaving 9 bases of the junction unmatched. In germline, CDR1 is LGHNA, CDR2 YNFKEQ. The CDR3 coding sequence is TGTGCCAGCAGCCAAGAGGGCCCCGGGACAGGGGGCGGCTATGGCTACACCTTC. This encodes CASSQEGPGTGGGYGYTF.

This sequence joins TRBV25-1 and TRBJ1-1; TRBD1 matches at 10 bases. This CDR3 spans 13 amino acids. CDR1 MGHDK and CDR2 SYGVNS come from the germline V gene. The junction had 4 bases not matched to a gene; V was cut back by 9 bases and J by 3 bases. The CDR3 here is CASGQGGYTEAFF. CDR3 bases: TGTGCCAGTGGACAGGGGGGGTACACTGAAGCTTTCTTT.